The 5 T cell receptor beta chains below were found in one sample sequenced in a study of tissue T cells after allogeneic stem cell transplantation. Only in-frame clones appear in the TCRdb table, and some are missing; sequencing was by immunoSEQ multiplex PCR. This repertoire shows more than 45,000 clones, 65% to 80% found once; its top ten account for approximately 0.7%. The sample comprised sorted cells pooled from one or two spleens. All receptors derive from a pool of C57BL/6 mice in good health.

With respect to this clone: Germline and genes here are mouse. The read stops 1 residue short of the end of the CDR3; the missing end is completed from the germline J gene. V is TRBV5 and J is TRBJ1-4, with D tentatively TRBD1 (5 bases). V was cut by 0 bases and J by 2 bases, with 10 bases left in between. The CDR3 runs 16 residues. Germline V gives CDR1 LGHNA, CDR2 YNLKQL (reference sequence). The sequenced part of the CDR3 DNA is TGTGCCAGCAGCCAAGAGTGGGGGGGATCCAACGAAAGATTATTT. It encodes CASSQEWGGSNERLF. From start to end, the CDR3 is CASSQEWGGSNERLFF.

Turning to this clone: Gene names denote mouse genes. The read ends 1 residue early relative to the CDR3; the germline J gene fills the gap. The gene calls are TRBV3 and TRBJ2-2, with 9 bases fitting TRBD2. The junction had 4 bases not matched to a gene; V was cut back by 5 bases and J by 0 bases. This CDR3 is built from 16 residues. Germline V CDR1 and CDR2: SNHLY, FYNGKV (reference sequence). The CDR3 bases that were read are TGTGCCAGCAGCCCAACTGGGGGGTCAAACACCGGGCAGCTCTAC. Translating it yields CASSPTGGSNTGQLY. In full, the CDR3 is CASSPTGGSNTGQLYF.

Points on this clone: The gene names here belong to mouse. The CDR3 extends 1 residue past the end of the read, so its final part is completed from the germline J gene. This chain joins TRBV3 and TRBJ1-4; 9 nucleotides agree with TRBD1. Germline V lookup: CDR1 SNHLY, CDR2 FYNGKV (reference sequence). CDR3 length: 15 residues. The V gene end was trimmed by 4 bases and the J gene end by 7 bases; junction bases not matched to a gene: 7. The CDR3 here is CASSSGQGGGERLFF. The part of the CDR3 DNA that was read is TGTGCCAGCAGCTCGGGACAGGGAGGGGGCGAAAGATTATTT.

About this clone: Gene names refer to mouse genes. The read terminates 1 residue ahead of where the CDR3 ends, so the germline J gene completes it. This sequence joins TRBV4 and TRBJ2-5, with 10 nucleotides matching TRBD2. V lost 4 bases, J lost 5 bases, and 3 bases stayed unmatched. The V gene's germline CDR1 is LGHDT and CDR2 YNNKQL (reference sequence). The CDR3 has 14 residues. CDR3 sequence: CASSSLGGRDTQYF. The CDR3 DNA, read in part, is TGTGCCAGCAGCTCTCTGGGGGGGCGAGACACCCAGTAC.

In the case of this clone: Genes and germline come from the mouse. The read halts 1 residue ahead of the CDR3 end, with the missing end drawn from the germline J gene. The V and J genes are TRBV5 and TRBJ2-1; 12 bases match TRBD1. The germline V gene encodes CDR1 LGHNA and CDR2 YNLKQL (reference sequence). The CDR3 totals 15 residues. V was pared by 0 bases and J by 7 bases, with 1 base of the junction left unmatched. CDR3 DNA (partial): TGTGCCAGCAGCCAAGACGGGACAGGGGGCGCTGAGCAGTTC. Translation: CASSQDGTGGAEQF. The entire CDR3 reads CASSQDGTGGAEQFF.